What follows describes a single T cell receptor beta chain. The authors' processing: Reference gene primer amplification gave estimated nucleated cell counts. Clones were sequenced by immunoSEQ multiplex PCR, and TCRdb holds only the in-frame ones, with some missing. The V and J calls and clone size are taken from that table; D and trimming were inferred from the DNA. This sample has some 150,000 clones, with under 90% found just once. This sample stems from a study of blood T cell repertoires in COVID-19. About the study: The origin of the acute and convalescent COVID-19 samples was the United States, Italy and Spain.

Per germline, CDR1 MNHEY and CDR2 SMNVEV (reference sequence). This CDR3 is built from 13 residues. Trimming cost V 3 bases and J 0 bases, with 6 bases left between them. This sequence originates from a woman between 65 and 79 years old with COVID-19, enrolled during active disease. The V and J genes are TRBV27 and TRBJ2-7; possibly TRBD1 for D (6 bases). Sequencing used peripheral blood. CDR3 sequence: CASSLTGSYEQYF. CDR3 coding DNA: TGTGCCAGCAGTTTGACAGGCTCCTACGAGCAGTACTTC.